This T cell receptor (beta chain) appears in the sequencing data of a study of post-analysis software for immune sequencing data. Background on the study: Relapsing-remitting, secondary progressive and progressive-relapsing multiple sclerosis courses were included.

The CDR3 extends over 12 amino acids. Germline V gives CDR1 ENHRY, CDR2 SYGVKD. TCR beta cDNA libraries included unique molecular identifiers. Using its own MiXCR run on the PCR reads, TCRdb lists one record per CDR3 protein. The table records more than 450,000 distinct CDR3 sequences, roughly 46% of them present only once. This clonotype was detected a few times. Its antigen is not known. Study-wide findings and caveats: The study found TRBV5-6, TRBV5-1 and TRBV20-1 among several TRBV segments more frequent in patients than controls. Pronounced co-clustering by F measure was evident among identically batched samples.

Material: blood. The source of this sequence is a girl between 5 and 17 years old with multiple sclerosis. V and J are TRBV10-3 and TRBJ2-4; D remains ambiguous. The tail of the sequence fits TRBJ2-7 better, so the J call may be wrong. The CDR3 nucleotides are TGTGCCATCAGTGAGCCCCCCCACGAGCAGTACTTC. This sequence encodes CAISEPPHEQYF.